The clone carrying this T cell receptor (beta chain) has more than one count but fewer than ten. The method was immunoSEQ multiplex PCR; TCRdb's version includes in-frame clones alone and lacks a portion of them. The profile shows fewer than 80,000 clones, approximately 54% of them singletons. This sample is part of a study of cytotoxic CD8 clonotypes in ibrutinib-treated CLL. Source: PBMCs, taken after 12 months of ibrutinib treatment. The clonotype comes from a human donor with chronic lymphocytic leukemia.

The CDR3 region is CATSRGRDGYEQYF. As DNA, the CDR3 is TGTGCCACCAGCAGAGGGAGGGATGGGTACGAGCAGTACTTC. The V gene is TRBV15, the J gene TRBJ2-7; perhaps TRBD2 as D (6 bases). Per germline, CDR1 LNHNV and CDR2 YYDKDF (reference sequence). V was clipped by 1 base and J by 4 bases, with 11 bases between them. The CDR3 is 14 residues long.